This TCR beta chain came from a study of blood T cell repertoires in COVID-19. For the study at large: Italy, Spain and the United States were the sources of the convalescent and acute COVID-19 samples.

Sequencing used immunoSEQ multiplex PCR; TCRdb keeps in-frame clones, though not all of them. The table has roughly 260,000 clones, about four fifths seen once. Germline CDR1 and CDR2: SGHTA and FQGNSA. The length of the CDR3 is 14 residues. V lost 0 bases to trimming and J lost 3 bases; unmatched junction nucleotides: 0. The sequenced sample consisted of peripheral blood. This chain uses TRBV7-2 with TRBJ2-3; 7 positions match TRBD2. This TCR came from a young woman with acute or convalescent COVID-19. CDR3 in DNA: TGTGCCAGCAGCTTAGCTAGCGGGACAGATACGCAGTATTTT. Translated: CASSLASGTDTQYF.